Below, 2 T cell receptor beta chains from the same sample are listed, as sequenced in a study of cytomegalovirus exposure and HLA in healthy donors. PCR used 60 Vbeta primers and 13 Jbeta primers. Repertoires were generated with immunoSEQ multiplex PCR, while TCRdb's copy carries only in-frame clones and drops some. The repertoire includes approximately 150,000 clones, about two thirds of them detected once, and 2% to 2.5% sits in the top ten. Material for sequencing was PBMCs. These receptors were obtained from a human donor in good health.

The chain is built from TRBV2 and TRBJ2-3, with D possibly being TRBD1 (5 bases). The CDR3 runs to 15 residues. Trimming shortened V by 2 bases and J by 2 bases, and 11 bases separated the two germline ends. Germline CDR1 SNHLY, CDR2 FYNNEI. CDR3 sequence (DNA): TGTGCCAGCAGTGAAACGGCAGGGTACACAGATACGCAGTATTTT. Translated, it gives CASSETAGYTDTQYF.

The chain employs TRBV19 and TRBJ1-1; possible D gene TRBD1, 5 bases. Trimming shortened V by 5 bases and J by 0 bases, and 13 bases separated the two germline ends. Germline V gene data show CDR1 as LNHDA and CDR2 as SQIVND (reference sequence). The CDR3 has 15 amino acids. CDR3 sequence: CASSATGWMNTEAFF. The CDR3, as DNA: TGTGCCAGTAGTGCTACAGGTTGGATGAACACTGAAGCTTTCTTT.